The rows below give T cell receptor beta chains drawn from one sample of a study of T cell changes during pregnancy in multiple sclerosis. Libraries were prepared by immunoSEQ multiplex PCR; TCRdb keeps only in-frame clonotypes and omits some of them. The data contain tens of thousands of clones, over 80% of them singletons. This specimen was CD4+ T cells from peripheral blood mononuclear cells, taken after pregnancy. Receptors were obtained from a female donor in good health, enrolled as a control in a pregnancy study. Each CDR3 is given with its conserved first and last residue. Each record gives: J gene, D gene, clone size, CDR3 length, V gene, CDR3 DNA, CDR3 protein. D genes are given only for firm matches. Only part of the rows carry a size: once, few, many, or a class if the clone is expanded.

J gene: TRBJ2-6
D gene: -
clone size: -
CDR3 length: 14
V gene: TRBV7-8
CDR3 DNA: TGTGCCAGCAGCCCAGGGTCTGGGGCCAACGTCCTGACTTTC
CDR3 protein: CASSPGSGANVLTF

J gene: TRBJ2-3
D gene: TRBD2
clone size: -
CDR3 length: 19
V gene: TRBV7-9
CDR3 DNA: TGTGCCAGCAGCTCTATCCGGTATGGACTAGCGGGGGGGGCAGATACGCAGTATTTT
CDR3 protein: CASSSIRYGLAGGADTQYF

J gene: TRBJ2-1
D gene: TRBD2
clone size: -
CDR3 length: 16
V gene: TRBV7-3
CDR3 DNA: TGTGCCAGCAGCCTGACTAGCGGGGGAGGTTACAATGAGCAGTTCTTC
CDR3 protein: CASSLTSGGGYNEQFF

J gene: TRBJ2-1
D gene: TRBD2
clone size: -
CDR3 length: 15
V gene: TRBV10-3
CDR3 DNA: TGTGCCACTCAGACTAGCGGGGGGTCCTACAATGAGCAGTTCTTC
CDR3 protein: CATQTSGGSYNEQFF

J gene: TRBJ2-5
D gene: -
clone size: -
CDR3 length: 15
V gene: TRBV15
CDR3 DNA: TGTGCCACCAGCAGGGCCCGGGGGGCTGGAGAGACCCAGTACTTC
CDR3 protein: CATSRARGAGETQYF

J gene: TRBJ1-3
D gene: TRBD1
clone size: -
CDR3 length: 14
V gene: TRBV7-9
CDR3 DNA: TGTGCCAGCAGCGTAACAGGGGTTGGAAACACCATATATTTT
CDR3 protein: CASSVTGVGNTIYF

J gene: TRBJ1-1
D gene: -
clone size: once
CDR3 length: 13
V gene: TRBV7-9
CDR3 DNA: TGTGCCAGCAGCGTCCGGGAGGGTAGCCGGGCTTTCTTT
CDR3 protein: CASSVREGSRAFF

J gene: TRBJ2-3
D gene: TRBD2
clone size: -
CDR3 length: 13
V gene: TRBV29-1
CDR3 DNA: TGCAGCGGCGCGGGGGGCCGGGGAGATACGCAGTATTTT
CDR3 protein: CSGAGGRGDTQYF

J gene: TRBJ2-5
D gene: -
clone size: once
CDR3 length: 14
V gene: TRBV7-2
CDR3 DNA: TGTGCCAGCAGCTTAGCGAGCCCTAGGGAGACCCAGTACTTC
CDR3 protein: CASSLASPRETQYF

J gene: TRBJ1-2
D gene: -
clone size: -
CDR3 length: 11
V gene: TRBV30
CDR3 DNA: TGTGCCTGGAGTGACGGTCCGGGCTACACCTTC
CDR3 protein: CAWSDGPGYTF

J gene: TRBJ1-5
D gene: -
clone size: -
CDR3 length: 14
V gene: TRBV5-8
CDR3 DNA: TGTGCCAGCATCCGGACGGACAACAATCAGCCCCAGCATTTT
CDR3 protein: CASIRTDNNQPQHF

J gene: TRBJ2-7
D gene: -
clone size: -
CDR3 length: 12
V gene: TRBV27
CDR3 DNA: TGTGCCAGCAGCGTTGCAGGCTACGAGCAGTACTTC
CDR3 protein: CASSVAGYEQYF

J gene: TRBJ1-3
D gene: -
clone size: -
CDR3 length: 15
V gene: TRBV18
CDR3 DNA: TGTGCCAGCTCCCAGGACAGTCTCTCTGGAAACACCATATATTTT
CDR3 protein: CASSQDSLSGNTIYF

J gene: TRBJ1-4
D gene: TRBD1
clone size: -
CDR3 length: 13
V gene: TRBV6-5
CDR3 DNA: TGTGCCAGCAGCCCGGGACAGGCGGAAAAACTGTTTTTT
CDR3 protein: CASSPGQAEKLFF

J gene: TRBJ1-4
D gene: TRBD1
clone size: -
CDR3 length: 15
V gene: TRBV6-6
CDR3 DNA: TGTGCCAGCAGACCCGGGACAGCCGTATCGGAAAAACTGTTTTTT
CDR3 protein: CASRPGTAVSEKLFF

J gene: TRBJ1-2
D gene: -
clone size: -
CDR3 length: 13
V gene: TRBV7-9
CDR3 DNA: TGTGCCAGCAGCGTGACAGCTAACTATGGCTACACCTTC
CDR3 protein: CASSVTANYGYTF

J gene: TRBJ2-5
D gene: TRBD1
clone size: -
CDR3 length: 14
V gene: TRBV7-2
CDR3 DNA: TGTGCCAGCAGCTTCGACAGGGGGACGGAGACCCAGTACTTC
CDR3 protein: CASSFDRGTETQYF

J gene: TRBJ2-7
D gene: TRBD1
clone size: -
CDR3 length: 13
V gene: TRBV29-1
CDR3 DNA: TGCAGCGTCGGGGGACAGGGGATTTACGAGCAGTACTTC
CDR3 protein: CSVGGQGIYEQYF

J gene: TRBJ1-2
D gene: TRBD1
clone size: once
CDR3 length: 16
V gene: TRBV11-2
CDR3 DNA: TGTGCCAGCAGCTTAGGCCTCGGAGGGGGCGGGTATGGCTACACCTTC
CDR3 protein: CASSLGLGGGGYGYTF

J gene: TRBJ2-3
D gene: TRBD2
clone size: -
CDR3 length: 17
V gene: TRBV10-3
CDR3 DNA: TGTGCCATCAGTGAGTCGGGACTAGCGGGGTTCACAGATACGCAGTATTTT
CDR3 protein: CAISESGLAGFTDTQYF

J gene: TRBJ1-4
D gene: -
clone size: -
CDR3 length: 15
V gene: TRBV6-5
CDR3 DNA: TGTGCCAGCAGGCCCGCTTGGGGGGCTAATGAAAAACTGTTTTTT
CDR3 protein: CASRPAWGANEKLFF

J gene: TRBJ1-5
D gene: -
clone size: -
CDR3 length: 14
V gene: TRBV4-1
CDR3 DNA: TGCGCCAGCAGCTCTAATGGGGCGGTTCAGCCCCAGCATTTT
CDR3 protein: CASSSNGAVQPQHF

J gene: TRBJ1-1
D gene: TRBD1
clone size: once
CDR3 length: 14
V gene: TRBV7-2
CDR3 DNA: TGTGCCAGCAGCCCCCGGACAGGGTACCCTGAAGCTTTCTTT
CDR3 protein: CASSPRTGYPEAFF

J gene: TRBJ1-6
D gene: -
clone size: few
CDR3 length: 13
V gene: TRBV19
CDR3 DNA: TGTGCCTCCCAGGGGAAAGGGGACTCACCCCTCCACTTT
CDR3 protein: CASQGKGDSPLHF

J gene: TRBJ2-7
D gene: TRBD1
clone size: -
CDR3 length: 15
V gene: TRBV4-2
CDR3 DNA: TGTGCCAGCGGCCAAGGACAGGAAAGCTCCTACGAGCAGTACTTC
CDR3 protein: CASGQGQESSYEQYF

J gene: TRBJ1-1
D gene: TRBD1
clone size: -
CDR3 length: 15
V gene: TRBV18
CDR3 DNA: TGTGCCAGCTCACCACCACCGGGACAGGGCACTGAAGCTTTCTTT
CDR3 protein: CASSPPPGQGTEAFF

J gene: TRBJ1-5
D gene: -
clone size: -
CDR3 length: 16
V gene: TRBV6-6
CDR3 DNA: TGTGCCAGCAGTTACTCCTCACAGGGTCACGGTCAGCCCCAGCATTTT
CDR3 protein: CASSYSSQGHGQPQHF

J gene: TRBJ1-1
D gene: -
clone size: -
CDR3 length: 15
V gene: TRBV7-9
CDR3 DNA: TGTGCCAGCAGCTTTACCTCAGGGATGAACACTGAAGCTTTCTTT
CDR3 protein: CASSFTSGMNTEAFF

J gene: TRBJ2-1
D gene: -
clone size: -
CDR3 length: 14
V gene: TRBV12-5
CDR3 DNA: TGTGCTAGTGGTTTGCAGGGCCCGGGCGATGAGCAGTTCTTC
CDR3 protein: CASGLQGPGDEQFF

J gene: TRBJ1-4
D gene: -
clone size: few
CDR3 length: 11
V gene: TRBV7-9
CDR3 DNA: TGTGCCAGCAGCCGGAATGAAAAACTGTTTTTT
CDR3 protein: CASSRNEKLFF

J gene: TRBJ1-1
D gene: TRBD1
clone size: -
CDR3 length: 13
V gene: TRBV7-8
CDR3 DNA: TGTGCCAGCAGCCCAGGGGGTAGCACTGAAGCTTTCTTT
CDR3 protein: CASSPGGSTEAFF

J gene: TRBJ1-2
D gene: -
clone size: -
CDR3 length: 15
V gene: TRBV19
CDR3 DNA: TGTGCCAGTAGTCCACGTTGGGGGGCTAACTATGGCTACACCTTC
CDR3 protein: CASSPRWGANYGYTF

J gene: TRBJ2-3
D gene: -
clone size: -
CDR3 length: 11
V gene: TRBV29-1
CDR3 DNA: TGCAGCGTCCGGGGTCCAGATACGCAGTATTTT
CDR3 protein: CSVRGPDTQYF

J gene: TRBJ1-4
D gene: -
clone size: -
CDR3 length: 15
V gene: TRBV5-5
CDR3 DNA: TGTGCCAGCAGCTTGGACGGGGGGCGCAAGGAAAAACTGTTTTTT
CDR3 protein: CASSLDGGRKEKLFF

J gene: TRBJ1-6
D gene: -
clone size: -
CDR3 length: 15
V gene: TRBV19
CDR3 DNA: TGTGCCAGTAGTATCAGGGGAATTGGGAATTCACCCCTCCACTTT
CDR3 protein: CASSIRGIGNSPLHF

J gene: TRBJ1-1
D gene: -
clone size: -
CDR3 length: 12
V gene: TRBV6-5
CDR3 DNA: TGTGCCAGCAGTTACCGAGGGGGTGAAGCTTTCTTT
CDR3 protein: CASSYRGGEAFF

J gene: TRBJ2-1
D gene: TRBD2
clone size: -
CDR3 length: 17
V gene: TRBV9
CDR3 DNA: TGTGCCAGCAGCGTAGGTATGGGAAGCGGGGGGCAGAATGAGCAGTTCTTC
CDR3 protein: CASSVGMGSGGQNEQFF

J gene: TRBJ2-7
D gene: -
clone size: -
CDR3 length: 16
V gene: TRBV18
CDR3 DNA: TGTGCCAGCTCACCAAGGGTATCGACAGGCTCCTACGAGCAGTACTTC
CDR3 protein: CASSPRVSTGSYEQYF

J gene: TRBJ1-4
D gene: -
clone size: -
CDR3 length: 13
V gene: TRBV4-1
CDR3 DNA: TGCGCCAGCAGCCAACCAGGTAGAGAAAAACTGTTTTTT
CDR3 protein: CASSQPGREKLFF

J gene: TRBJ2-3
D gene: TRBD1
clone size: -
CDR3 length: 14
V gene: TRBV7-9
CDR3 DNA: TGTGCCAGCACGTCGACAGGGAGAGGGGATACGCAGTATTTT
CDR3 protein: CASTSTGRGDTQYF

J gene: TRBJ1-1
D gene: -
clone size: -
CDR3 length: 13
V gene: TRBV7-8
CDR3 DNA: TGTGCCAGCAAAACAGGGAGAGACACTGAAGCTTTCTTT
CDR3 protein: CASKTGRDTEAFF